The 12 T cell receptor beta chains below come from one sample, sequenced in a study of blood T cell repertoires in COVID-19. Here immunoSEQ multiplex PCR was the method, and the copy in TCRdb shows in-frame clones only, minus some. The sample includes 150,000 to 200,000 clones, 87% of them seen just once. Material: peripheral blood. The source of these receptors is a woman aged 60 to 75 who had recovered from COVID-19.

On this clone itself: Other DNA sequences in this specimen translate into the identical CDR3. V and J are TRBV5-1 and TRBJ1-5, with D perhaps matching TRBD1 (6 bases). The CDR3 extends over 15 amino acids. Germline-derived CDR1 and CDR2 are SGHRS and YFSETQ. Trimming shortened V by 4 bases and J by 0 bases, and 11 bases separated the two germline ends. This CDR3 is CASSATGDSNQPQHF. CDR3 DNA: TGCGCCAGCAGCGCGACAGGAGATAGCAATCAGCCCCAGCATTTT.

V gene TRBV9 combines with J gene TRBJ2-3, with TRBD2 matching over 14 bases. Trimming removed 4 bases from V and 5 bases from J; junction bases left unmatched: 9. Germline CDR1 and CDR2: SGDLS and YYNGEE. This CDR3 contains 17 residues. In DNA, the CDR3 is TGTGCCAGCAGCCAAGGACTAGCGGGGGGAATTTTAGATACGCAGTATTTT. This sequence encodes CASSQGLAGGILDTQYF.

The chain carries TRBV5-1 and TRBJ1-6; unclear D gene. V gave up 4 bases and J gave up 6 bases, with 8 bases separating them. The CDR3 extends over 13 amino acids. The germline V gene has CDR1 SGHRS and CDR2 YFSETQ. CDR3 sequence reads: CASSANSNSPLHF. The CDR3 DNA sequence: TGCGCCAGCAGCGCGAACAGTAATTCACCCCTCCACTTT.

This rearrangement joins TRBV5-1 to TRBJ1-2; 8 bases agree with TRBD1. CDR1 is SGHRS, CDR2 YFSETQ, per germline. There are 16 residues in the CDR3. J was trimmed by 3 bases and V by 3 bases; bases with no gene match: 10. CDR3 amino acids: CASSSGDQGAHYGYTF. DNA of the CDR3: TGCGCCAGCAGCTCAGGCGATCAGGGGGCACACTATGGCTACACCTTC.

V is TRBV6-4 and J is TRBJ1-1; a weak D match, TRBD1 (5 bases). CDR1 and CDR2 from the germline V gene are MRHNA and SNTAGT. The CDR3 has 15 amino acids. With 4 bases removed from V and 1 base from J, the gap between germline ends came to 13 bases. CDR3 in amino acids: CASSALGQGNTEAFF. In nucleotides, the CDR3 is TGTGCCAGCAGTGCGTTGGGGCAGGGGAACACTGAAGCTTTCTTT.

This rearrangement joins TRBV27 to TRBJ2-3; 8 positions agree with TRBD2. Germline V gives CDR1 MNHEY, CDR2 SMNVEV (reference sequence). CDR3 length: 15 residues. Germline trimming cut 3 bases from V and 1 base from J; bases unmatched to any gene: 3. In nucleotides, the CDR3 is TGTGCCAGCAGTTTGACTAGCGTTGGCACAGATACGCAGTATTTT. Its translation: CASSLTSVGTDTQYF.

The chain has TRBV24-1 and TRBJ2-2; 9 bases are shared with TRBD2. Looked up from germline, CDR1 is KGHDR and CDR2 is SFDVKD. With 1 base clipped from V and 4 bases from J, the junction kept 6 bases outside the gene matches. This CDR3 contains 17 residues. CDR3 protein: CATSDFAAGGTTGELFF. CDR3 coding DNA: TGTGCCACCAGTGATTTTGCAGCGGGGGGTACCACCGGGGAGCTGTTTTTT.

The chain uses TRBV5-1 and TRBJ2-5, with 7 bases fitting TRBD2. The J segment lost 3 bases and the V segment lost 4 bases, leaving 9 bases of the junction unmatched. The CDR3 is 15 residues long. Germline V gives CDR1 SGHRS, CDR2 YFSETQ. In DNA form, the CDR3 reads TGCGCCAGCAGCCACTCTAGCGGTTGGGAAGAGACCCAGTACTTC. Protein: CASSHSSGWEETQYF.

CDR3 region: CASSPSETLIGYTF. As DNA, the CDR3 is TGCGCCAGCAGCCCCAGTGAAACATTGATTGGCTACACCTTC. This chain connects TRBV5-1 to TRBJ1-2; D uncertain. CDR1 is SGHRS, CDR2 YFSETQ, per germline. Trimming removed 4 bases at V and 7 bases at J, with 17 bases between. The CDR3 consists of 14 residues. Full variable domain (outside the CDR3, taken from reference TRBV5-1 and TRBJ1-2): KAGVTQTPRYLIKTRGQQVTLSCSPISGHRSVSWYQQTPGQGLQFLFEYFSETQRNKGNFPGRFSGRQFSNSRSEMNVSTLELGDSALYLCASSPSETLIGYTFGSGTRLTVV.

The rearrangement uses TRBV11-2 and TRBJ1-2; 8 bases are a match to TRBD1. In germline, CDR1 is SGHAT, CDR2 FQNNGV. The junction had 5 bases not matched to a gene; V was cut back by 2 bases and J by 6 bases. CDR3 length equals 14 residues. CDR3 DNA: TGTGCCAGCAGCTTACAGGGGGCGCGGAATGGCTACACCTTC. Amino acid sequence: CASSLQGARNGYTF.

This clone was found once. The J gene is TRBJ2-1, the V gene TRBV6-6, with 11 bases fitting TRBD1. This CDR3 is built from 14 residues. Germline V lookup: CDR1 MNHNY, CDR2 SVGAGI (reference sequence). V was clipped by 2 bases and J by 7 bases; unmatched bases: 1. This chain's CDR3 is CASSYGDRGNEQFF. As DNA, the CDR3 is TGTGCCAGCAGTTACGGGGACAGGGGGAATGAGCAGTTCTTC.

This clone turned up a few times. This sequence joins TRBV2 and TRBJ1-1; TRBD1 aligns across 7 bases. The CDR3 extends over 15 amino acids. The V segment lost 5 bases and the J segment 0 bases; nucleotides outside the gene matches: 6. Germline V lookup: CDR1 SNHLY, CDR2 FYNNEI. CDR3 bases: TGTGCCAGCAGTATACAGGGGTTTATGAACACTGAAGCTTTCTTT. Its protein is CASSIQGFMNTEAFF. Filled out from reference TRBV2 and TRBJ1-1, the complete variable domain reads EPEVTQTPSHQVTQMGQEVILRCVPISNHLYFYWYRQILGQKVEFLVSFYNNEISEKSEIFDDQFSVERPDGSNFTLKIRSTKLEDSAMYFCASSIQGFMNTEAFFGQGTRLTVV.